Presented here are 22 T cell receptor beta chains from one specimen sequenced in a study of cytomegalovirus exposure and HLA in healthy donors. PCR amplification relied on 60 Vbeta primers (plus 13 Jbeta primers). Sequencing used immunoSEQ multiplex PCR; TCRdb keeps in-frame clones, though not all of them. The table gives about 72,000 clones; the top ten clones make up roughly 2.6% of it. Input material: PBMCs. All receptors derive from a man aged 40-49 years in good health and CMV-seronegative.

The chain has TRBV10-2 and TRBJ2-7; D is ambiguous. V shed 8 bases and J shed 5 bases, with 10 bases lying between them. The CDR3 loop spans 11 amino acids. CDR1 and CDR2 (germline): WSHSY, SAAADI. CDR3 coding DNA: TGCGCCAGCTTCAATTTCAACGAGCAGTACTTC. Its translation: CASFNFNEQYF.

Remarks on this clone: One end of the junction fails to match germline, which may point to a read error. The CDR3 sequence: CEQGVQTQYF. For the CDR3, the DNA is TGCGAACAGGGGGTACAGACCCAGTACTTC. The V call is TRBV6-1, the J call TRBJ2-5, with 8 bases that match TRBD1. Germline CDR1 reads MNHNS; CDR2 reads SASEGT. This CDR3 has 10 amino acids.

Judged by frequency, this clone is medium-sized. Other DNA sequences in this specimen translate into the identical CDR3. The J gene is TRBJ1-3, the V gene TRBV6-1; maybe TRBD1 (6 bases). V lost 5 bases to trimming and J lost 8 bases, with 19 bases between them. Germline V gives CDR1 MNHNS, CDR2 SASEGT. The length of the CDR3 is 15 residues. The CDR3 bases are TGTGCCAGCAGTCATGACAGGCCCGGATTCGACACCATATATTTT. As protein: CASSHDRPGFDTIYF.

The CDR3 spells CASSPGQGEGETQYF. The CDR3 DNA is TGTGCCAGCTCACCTGGACAGGGGGAGGGGGAGACCCAGTACTTC. The chain links TRBV18 to TRBJ2-5; 10 nucleotides agree with TRBD1. V dropped 3 bases and J dropped 5; count of bases not matched to a gene: 6. The germline gives CDR1 KGHSH, CDR2 LQKENI. The CDR3 extends over 15 amino acids.

This chain links TRBV6-1 with TRBJ2-7, with a weak D call TRBD2 (7 bases). V was pared by 6 bases and J by 7 bases, with 22 bases between. Germline V gene data show CDR1 as MNHNS and CDR2 as SASEGT. The CDR3 covers 15 residues. The CDR3 loop reads CASRPVGGRVVEQYF. DNA for the CDR3: TGTGCCAGCAGACCAGTGGGGGGGCGAGTTGTAGAGCAGTACTTC.

The V gene is TRBV20-1, the J gene TRBJ2-7, with TRBD1 matching 7 bases. Germline-derived CDR1 and CDR2 are DFQATT and SNEGSKA (reference sequence). This CDR3 is built from 11 residues. V lost 5 bases to trimming and J lost 4 bases; unmatched junction nucleotides: 2. The CDR3 is CSALGQYEQYF. The CDR3 DNA follows: TGCAGTGCTTTGGGACAGTACGAGCAGTACTTC.

This chain joins TRBV14 and TRBJ1-3, with D perhaps matching TRBD1 (6 bases). The V and J ends lost 4 bases and 0 bases respectively, with 16 bases between them. The CDR3 loop spans 17 amino acids. Per the germline V gene, CDR1 is SGHDN and CDR2 is FVKESK. The chain's CDR3 is CASSRSGRGFSGNTIYF. The CDR3 bases are TGTGCCAGCAGCCGATCTGGCAGGGGCTTCTCTGGAAACACCATATATTTT.

The V gene is TRBV4-2, the J gene TRBJ1-1; D perhaps matches TRBD1 (6 bases). Per the germline V gene, CDR1 is LGHNA and CDR2 is YNFKEQ. The CDR3 extends over 14 amino acids. Trimming shortened V by 4 bases and J by 5 bases, and 14 bases separated the two germline ends. CDR3 sequence reads: CASSLWGGATEAFF. In nucleotides, the CDR3 is TGTGCCAGCAGCCTTTGGGGGGGGGCGACTGAAGCTTTCTTT.

The chain has TRBV7-9 and TRBJ1-5, with D perhaps TRBD1 (5 bases). Germline V gene sequence: CDR1 SEHNR, CDR2 FQNEAQ (reference sequence). Between the trimmed V and J ends, which lost 0 bases and 8 bases, there was a span of 20 bases. The CDR3 is 17 residues long. The chain's CDR3 is CASSLATLAGMVEPQHF. As DNA, the CDR3 is TGTGCCAGCAGCTTAGCGACTCTGGCAGGGATGGTCGAGCCCCAGCATTTT.

V is TRBV18 and J is TRBJ2-7; tentative D call: TRBD2 (5 bases). Germline assignment: CDR1 KGHSH and CDR2 LQKENI. V was trimmed by 2 bases and J by 2 bases, leaving 10 bases between them. The CDR3 has 14 amino acids. CDR3 nucleotides: TGTGCCAGCTCACCAGGAGGAGGAACCTACGAGCAGTACTTC. Translated: CASSPGGGTYEQYF.

The chain employs TRBV6-5 and TRBJ1-6, with unresolved D. Germline V gene lookup returns CDR1 MNHEY and CDR2 SVGAGI. This CDR3 is 14 amino acids long. The V gene lost 2 bases and the J gene lost 4 bases, with 6 bases spanning the gap. CDR3: CASSYEGYNSPLHF. CDR3 sequence (DNA): TGTGCCAGCAGTTACGAGGGTTATAATTCACCCCTCCACTTT.

J is TRBJ2-3 and V is TRBV11-1, with D unresolved. Germline values: CDR1 SGHAT, CDR2 FQDESV (reference sequence). Between the trimmed V and J ends, which lost 2 bases and 7 bases, there was a span of 10 bases. This CDR3 is built from 13 residues. The CDR3 DNA reads TGTGCCAGCAGCTTATTTTCAGCGAATACGCAGTATTTT. Encoded protein: CASSLFSANTQYF.

The chain carries TRBV4-2 and TRBJ2-1; TRBD2 agrees at 7 bases. V was pared by 0 bases and J by 4 bases, with 3 bases of the junction left unmatched. This CDR3 spans 15 amino acids. Germline values: CDR1 LGHNA, CDR2 YNFKEQ. CDR3 bases: TGTGCCAGCAGCCAAGAGTCGCGGGGGTACAATGAGCAGTTCTTC. It yields the protein CASSQESRGYNEQFF.

This sequence joins TRBV19 and TRBJ2-1; a possible D gene is TRBD1 (6 bases). The CDR3 totals 18 residues. The ends were cut back, 11 bases at V and 4 bases at J, with 30 bases in the middle. Germline lookup yields CDR1 LNHDA and CDR2 SQIVND (reference sequence). This chain's CDR3 is CASHPTSGVRKLYNEQFF. The CDR3 DNA sequence: TGTGCCTCACACCCCACCTCAGGGGTCCGTAAACTGTACAATGAGCAGTTCTTC.

The rearrangement joins TRBV11-3 to TRBJ2-7, with D perhaps matching TRBD2 (5 bases). Trimming removed 5 bases at V and 5 bases at J, with 10 bases between. Germline-derived CDR1 and CDR2 are SGHNT and YENEEA. The CDR3 spans 12 residues. CDR3: CASSRGFHEQYF. The CDR3 DNA sequence: TGTGCCAGCAGCCGAGGGTTTCACGAGCAGTACTTC.

CDR3 loop: CASRTGMNEQYF. DNA of the CDR3: TGTGCCAGCAGGACAGGGATGAACGAGCAGTACTTC. The V call is TRBV2, the J call TRBJ2-7; TRBD1 matches at 7 bases. V was clipped by 6 bases and J by 5 bases; unmatched bases: 4. The CDR3 is made up of 12 amino acids. In germline, CDR1 is SNHLY, CDR2 FYNNEI.

The J gene is TRBJ2-2, the V gene TRBV4-1; TRBD2 matches 10 bases. Germline CDR1 is MGHRA and CDR2 is YSYEKL. Losses at the gene ends were 11 bases for V and 5 bases for J; bases not matched to a gene: 20. CDR3 length equals 18 residues. CDR3 coding DNA: TGCGCCGCCAGCCAAGTAGGCCTAGCGGGGGCGTTAACCGGGGAGCTGTTTTTT. It yields the protein CAASQVGLAGALTGELFF.

The chain has TRBV28 and TRBJ2-1, with 7 bases matching TRBD2. CDR1 and CDR2 (germline): MDHEN, SYDVKM. Trimming cost V 7 bases and J 0 bases; bases outside gene matches: 12. This CDR3 is built from 17 residues. Here the CDR3 DNA reads TGTGCCAGCACGAGTAGCGGGTTACCAAGCTCCTACAATGAGCAGTTCTTC. It encodes CASTSSGLPSSYNEQFF.

The chain recombines TRBV19 with TRBJ2-1, with TRBD1 matching over 9 bases. V lost 9 bases to trimming and J lost 6 bases; unmatched junction nucleotides: 9. The CDR3 spans 14 residues. Per germline, CDR1 LNHDA and CDR2 SQIVND (reference sequence). CDR3 region: CASQQGAWGNEQFF. Written as DNA, the CDR3 is TGTGCCAGCCAACAGGGGGCATGGGGCAATGAGCAGTTCTTC.

The chain employs TRBV7-9 and TRBJ2-7; D not certain. The CDR3 spans 13 residues. V lost 3 bases and J lost 2, with 8 bases in between. Germline V gene lookup returns CDR1 SEHNR and CDR2 FQNEAQ (reference sequence). The CDR3 bases are TGTGCCAGCAGCTTGGAGTATACCTACGAGCAGTACTTC. The encoded protein is CASSLEYTYEQYF.

The rearrangement uses TRBV5-8 and TRBJ2-7, with a tentative D call TRBD1 (6 bases). The germline CDR1 and CDR2 sequences are SGHTS and YDEGEE. The ends were cut back, 10 bases at V and 0 bases at J, with 17 bases in the middle. CDR3 length equals 14 residues. CDR3: CAEGRDRNSYEQYF. For the CDR3, the DNA is TGTGCCGAGGGTCGAGACAGGAACTCCTACGAGCAGTACTTC.

The J gene is TRBJ1-5, the V gene TRBV4-2; D ambiguous. The germline V gene has CDR1 LGHNA and CDR2 YNFKEQ. The CDR3 contains 12 residues. V gave up 0 bases and J gave up 11 bases, with 8 bases separating them. The CDR3 DNA follows: TGTGCCAGCAGCCAAGATTCGGGTACCCAGCATTTT. Protein: CASSQDSGTQHF.